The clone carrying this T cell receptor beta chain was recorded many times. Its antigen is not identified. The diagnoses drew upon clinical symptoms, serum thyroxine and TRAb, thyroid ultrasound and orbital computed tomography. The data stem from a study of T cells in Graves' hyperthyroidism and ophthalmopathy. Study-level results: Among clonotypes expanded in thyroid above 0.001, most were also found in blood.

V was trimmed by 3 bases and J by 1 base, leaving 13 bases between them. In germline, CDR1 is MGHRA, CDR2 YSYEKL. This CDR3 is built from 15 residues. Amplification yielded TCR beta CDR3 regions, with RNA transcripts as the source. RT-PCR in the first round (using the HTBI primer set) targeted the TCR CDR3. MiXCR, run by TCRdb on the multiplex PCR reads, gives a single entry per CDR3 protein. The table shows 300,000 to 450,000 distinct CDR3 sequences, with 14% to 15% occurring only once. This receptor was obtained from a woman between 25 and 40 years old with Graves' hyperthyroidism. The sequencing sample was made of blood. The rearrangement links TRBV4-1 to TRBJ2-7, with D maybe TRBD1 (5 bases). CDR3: CASSQSSRDSYEQYF. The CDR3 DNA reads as TGCGCCAGCAGCCAGTCCTCCAGGGATTCCTACGAGCAGTACTTC.